One TCR beta chain is described in this entry. This entry is derived from a study of T cell changes during pregnancy in multiple sclerosis. CDR1 is MNHEY and CDR2 is SVGAGI in the germline V gene. The CDR3 sequence is 13 residues long. Trimming removed 4 bases from V and 4 bases from J, with 8 bases in between. Repertoires were generated with immunoSEQ multiplex PCR, while TCRdb's copy carries only in-frame clones and drops some. The table records around 69,000 clones, roughly nine tenths of them present only once. Sequences were derived from CD8+ T cells from peripheral blood mononuclear cells, sampled before pregnancy. This sequence originates from a female donor with multiple sclerosis, enrolled in a pregnancy study. The chain uses TRBV6-5 and TRBJ1-5, with D perhaps TRBD1 (5 bases). The CDR3 loop reads CASSWGGNQPQHF. The CDR3 DNA follows: TGTGCCAGCAGTTGGGGGGGGAATCAGCCCCAGCATTTT.